This T cell receptor (beta chain) was identified in a study of beta chain features in type 1 diabetes. Overall study results and limits: Patients showed naive, central memory and Treg TCRB repertoires that appeared more similar than those of healthy donors. Moderate but significant shortening of TCRB CDR3s was recorded in all four CD4+ subsets from Type 1 diabetes patients.

The authors reverse transcribed all of the isolated RNA, so sequencing captured expressed TCRB transcripts. TCRdb's copy holds only in-frame clones and misses some; the assay was immunoSEQ multiplex PCR. The sample has roughly 150,000 clones; over 8.5% are singletons. Worth noting for this clone: Antigen specificity is unknown.

The length of the CDR3 is 15 residues. The germline V gene encodes CDR1 LNHNV and CDR2 YYDKDF (reference sequence). With V trimmed by 1 base and J by 1 base, 4 bases remained unmatched. This chain links TRBV15 with TRBJ2-7, with 7 bases that match TRBD1. This sequence was found in a man between 18 and 29 years old in good health. Specimen: central memory CD4+ T cells from blood. CDR3 residues: CATSRGTGISYEQYF. The CDR3 nucleotides read TGTGCCACCAGCAGAGGGACAGGTATTTCCTACGAGCAGTACTTC.